Below are 7 T cell receptor beta chains sequenced from a single sample in a study of cytomegalovirus exposure and HLA in healthy donors. This PCR relied on a set of 60 Vbeta primers and 13 Jbeta primers. Clones were sequenced by immunoSEQ multiplex PCR, and TCRdb holds only the in-frame ones, with some missing. The sample holds under 200,000 clones, about four fifths seen once. Sample: PBMCs. The receptors were gathered from a man aged 30 to 39 in good health and CMV-seronegative.

The chain has TRBV2 and TRBJ1-2; TRBD1 matches 8 bases. Germline trimming cut 6 bases from V and 7 bases from J; bases unmatched to any gene: 4. Germline V gene lookup returns CDR1 SNHLY and CDR2 FYNNEI. The CDR3 is 12 residues long. Here the CDR3 DNA reads TGTGCCAGCAGGGCAGGGGGCTCTGGCTACACCTTC. The encoded protein is CASRAGGSGYTF.

This sequence joins TRBV5-1 and TRBJ2-7, with D maybe TRBD1 (6 bases). V lost 0 bases and J lost 6, with 13 bases in between. CDR3 length: 14 amino acids. Germline V gene sequence: CDR1 SGHRS, CDR2 YFSETQ. CDR3 sequence reads: CASSLAQGQGEQYF. In nucleotides, the CDR3 is TGCGCCAGCAGCTTGGCCCAGGGGCAAGGCGAGCAGTACTTC.

The rearrangement uses TRBV4-2 and TRBJ2-7, with 10 nucleotides matching TRBD2. Looked up from germline, CDR1 is LGHNA and CDR2 is YNFKEQ. The ends lost 4 bases at V and 0 bases at J; junction bases unmatched: 3. CDR3 length: 15 amino acids. CDR3 nucleotide sequence: TGTGCCAGCAGCCCTGGACTAGCGGTCTCCTACGAGCAGTACTTC. Protein product: CASSPGLAVSYEQYF.

This clone was seen just once. A junction end diverges from the germline sequence, so it may reflect a read error. The V call is TRBV7-2, the J call TRBJ2-7, with 9 bases that match TRBD2. The CDR3 is 14 amino acids. Germline values: CDR1 SGHTA, CDR2 FQGNSA. CDR3 loop: CASSSRASGEYYTF. In DNA form, the CDR3 reads TGTGCCAGCAGCTCCCGTGCTAGCGGGGAGTACTATACCTTC.

This rearrangement joins TRBV6-1 to TRBJ2-7; perhaps TRBD1 as D (6 bases). This CDR3 comprises 16 residues. V lost 3 bases to trimming and J lost 2 bases, with 17 bases between them. Germline values: CDR1 MNHNS, CDR2 SASEGT. The CDR3 DNA is TGTGCCAGCAGTGAGCTTCCCGGGACATCCGCCTACGAGCAGTACTTC. Protein product: CASSELPGTSAYEQYF.

The chain links TRBV18 to TRBJ2-1, with 11 nucleotides matching TRBD2. The V gene's germline CDR1 is KGHSH and CDR2 LQKENI. The V segment lost 2 bases and the J segment 0 bases; nucleotides outside the gene matches: 12. This CDR3 has 20 residues. The CDR3 spells CASSPLFLAGGLSSYNEQFF. Here the CDR3 DNA reads TGTGCCAGCTCACCATTATTTCTAGCGGGGGGTTTAAGCTCCTACAATGAGCAGTTCTTC.

The V and J genes are TRBV28 and TRBJ1-4; TRBD1 matches at 7 bases. The V and J ends lost 3 bases and 10 bases, in that order; junction bases with no gene match: 11. There are 15 residues in the CDR3. Germline V gene lookup returns CDR1 MDHEN and CDR2 SYDVKM. CDR3 nucleotide sequence: TGTGCCAGCAGTTTTAGGGGGCGGGGAACTGGAAAACTGTTTTTT. Protein product: CASSFRGRGTGKLFF. Variable domain in full (rest from reference TRBV28 and TRBJ1-4): DVKVTQSSRYLVKRTGEKVFLECVQDMDHENMFWYRQDPGLGLRLIYFSYDVKMKEKGDIPEGYSVSREKKERFSLILESASTNQTSMYLCASSFRGRGTGKLFFGSGTQLSVL.